Listed here is a single T cell receptor beta chain. Between the trimmed V and J ends, which lost 1 base and 4 bases, there was a span of 16 bases. Germline V gene data show CDR1 as SGHTA and CDR2 as FQGNSA. The CDR3 consists of 17 residues. This sample is drawn from a study of blood T cell repertoires in COVID-19. Study in general: T cells, B-cell-depleted T cells, or PBMCs provided the cDNA or gDNA that served as material.

Some clones are missing from TCRdb's copy, which holds only in-frame ones; the method was immunoSEQ multiplex PCR. Of 77,000 or so clones in the sample, 85% to 90% are singletons; the top ten hold over 4.5%. The TCR sequence derives from a man at least 80 years old with acute or convalescent COVID-19. Sequenced material: peripheral blood. V usage is TRBV7-2 and J usage is TRBJ1-4; D may be TRBD1 (5 bases). The CDR3 bases are TGTGCCAGCAGCTTAGGCCAGGGTCGCCTCCTTAATGAAAAACTGTTTTTT. Its translation is CASSLGQGRLLNEKLFF.